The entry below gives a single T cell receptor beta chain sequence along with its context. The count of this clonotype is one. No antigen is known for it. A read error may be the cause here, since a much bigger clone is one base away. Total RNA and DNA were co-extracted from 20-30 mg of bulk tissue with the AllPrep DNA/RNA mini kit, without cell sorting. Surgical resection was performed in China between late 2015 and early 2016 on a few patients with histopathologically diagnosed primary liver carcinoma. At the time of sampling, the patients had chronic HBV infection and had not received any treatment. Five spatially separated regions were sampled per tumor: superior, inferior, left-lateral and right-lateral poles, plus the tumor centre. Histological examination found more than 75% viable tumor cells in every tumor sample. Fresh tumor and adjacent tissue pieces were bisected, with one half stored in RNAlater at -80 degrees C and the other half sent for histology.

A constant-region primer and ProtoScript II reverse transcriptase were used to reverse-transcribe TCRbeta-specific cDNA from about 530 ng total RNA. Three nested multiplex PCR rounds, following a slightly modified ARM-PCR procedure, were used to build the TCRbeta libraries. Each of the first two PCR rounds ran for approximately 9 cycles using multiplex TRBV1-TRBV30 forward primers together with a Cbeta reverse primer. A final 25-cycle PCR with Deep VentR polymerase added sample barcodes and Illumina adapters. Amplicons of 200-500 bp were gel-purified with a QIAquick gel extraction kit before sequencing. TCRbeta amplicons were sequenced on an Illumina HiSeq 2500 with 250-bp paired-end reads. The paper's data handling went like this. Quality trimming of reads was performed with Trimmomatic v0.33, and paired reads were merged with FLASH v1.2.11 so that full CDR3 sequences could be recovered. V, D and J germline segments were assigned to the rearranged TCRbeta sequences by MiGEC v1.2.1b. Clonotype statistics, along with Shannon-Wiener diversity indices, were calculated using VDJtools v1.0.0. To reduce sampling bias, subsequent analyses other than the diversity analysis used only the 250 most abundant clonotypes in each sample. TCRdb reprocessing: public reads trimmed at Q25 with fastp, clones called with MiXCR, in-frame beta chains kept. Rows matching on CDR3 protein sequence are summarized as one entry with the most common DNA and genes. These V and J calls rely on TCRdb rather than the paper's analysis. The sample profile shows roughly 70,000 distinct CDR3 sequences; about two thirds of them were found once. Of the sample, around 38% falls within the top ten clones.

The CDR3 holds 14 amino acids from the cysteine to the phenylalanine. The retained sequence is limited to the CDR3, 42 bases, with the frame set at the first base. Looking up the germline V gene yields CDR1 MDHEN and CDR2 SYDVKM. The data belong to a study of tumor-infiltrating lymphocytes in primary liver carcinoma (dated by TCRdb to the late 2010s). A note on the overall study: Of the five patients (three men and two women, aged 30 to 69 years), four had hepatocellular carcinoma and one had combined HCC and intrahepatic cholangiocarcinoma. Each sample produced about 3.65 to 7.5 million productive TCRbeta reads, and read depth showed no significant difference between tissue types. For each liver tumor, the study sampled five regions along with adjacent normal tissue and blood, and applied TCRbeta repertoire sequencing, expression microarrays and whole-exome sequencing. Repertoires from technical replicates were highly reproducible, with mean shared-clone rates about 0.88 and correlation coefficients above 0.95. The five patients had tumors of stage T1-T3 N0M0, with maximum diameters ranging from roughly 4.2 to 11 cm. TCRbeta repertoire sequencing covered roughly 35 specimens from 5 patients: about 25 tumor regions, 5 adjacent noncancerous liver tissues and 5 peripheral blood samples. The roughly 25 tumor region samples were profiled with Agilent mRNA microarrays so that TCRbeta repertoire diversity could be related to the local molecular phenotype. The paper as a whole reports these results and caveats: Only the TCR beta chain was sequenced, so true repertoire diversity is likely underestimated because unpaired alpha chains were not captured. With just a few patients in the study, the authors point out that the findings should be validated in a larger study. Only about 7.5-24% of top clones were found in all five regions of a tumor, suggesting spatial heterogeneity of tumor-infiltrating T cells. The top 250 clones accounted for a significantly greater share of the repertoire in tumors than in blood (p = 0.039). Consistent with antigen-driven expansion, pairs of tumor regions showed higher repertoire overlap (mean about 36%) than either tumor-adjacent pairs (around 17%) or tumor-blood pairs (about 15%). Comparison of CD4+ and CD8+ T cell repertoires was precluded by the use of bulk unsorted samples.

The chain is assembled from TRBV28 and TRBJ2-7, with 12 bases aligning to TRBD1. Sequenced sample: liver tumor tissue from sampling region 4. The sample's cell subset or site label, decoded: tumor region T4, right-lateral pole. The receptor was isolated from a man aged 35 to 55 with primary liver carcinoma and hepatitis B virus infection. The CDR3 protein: CASSGDRGPYEKYF. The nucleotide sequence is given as TGTGCCAGCAGTGGGGACAGGGGGCCATACGAGAAGTACTTC.